The 3 T cell receptor beta chains given below trace back to one sample, sequenced in a study of T cell clones after liver transplantation. The protocol was immunoSEQ multiplex PCR, while the TCRdb copy is restricted to in-frame clones and leaves out a portion. The table shows approximately 51,000 clones, with about nine tenths occurring only once. The material sequenced was CD8+ T cells from blood, taken 12 months after liver transplant. Receptors were obtained from a human patient who received a liver transplant. Among the T cells, some may be from the graft donor.

This chain uses TRBV27 with TRBJ1-5; 7 bases fit TRBD1. Germline V gives CDR1 MNHEY, CDR2 SMNVEV (reference sequence). This CDR3 has 17 amino acids. The J segment lost 1 base and the V segment lost 5 bases, leaving 11 bases of the junction unmatched. CDR3 in DNA: TGTGCCAGCAGTCCAATAACAGGGGTTCGCAGCAATCAGCCCCAGCATTTT. This translates into CASSPITGVRSNQPQHF.

The V call is TRBV6-5, the J call TRBJ1-1; the D gene is possibly TRBD1 (6 bases). The germline V and J ends were trimmed by 0 bases and 8 bases, with 10 bases remaining between them. Germline V gives CDR1 MNHEY, CDR2 SVGAGI. This CDR3 is 13 amino acids long. CDR3 residues: CASSYSGQTEAFF. The CDR3 DNA sequence: TGTGCCAGCAGTTACTCTGGACAGACAGAAGCTTTCTTT.

V and J are TRBV5-4 and TRBJ1-4; D is ambiguous. There are 18 residues in the CDR3. With 0 bases removed from V and 0 bases from J, the gap between germline ends came to 15 bases. CDR1 SGHNT and CDR2 YYREEE come from the germline V gene (reference sequence). The CDR3 sequence is CASSLGGVGRATNEKLFF. In DNA, the CDR3 is TGTGCCAGCAGCTTGGGAGGCGTCGGACGTGCAACTAATGAAAAACTGTTTTTT.